Sequencing of this TCR beta chain was carried out in a study of molecular identifiers for immune sequencing clone quantification. This clonotype was seen a handful of times. TCRdb used MiXCR to reprocess the PCR reads, holding one entry per CDR3 protein. The repertoire includes about 640,000 distinct CDR3 sequences, approximately 20% of them detected once, and roughly 0.83% sits in the top ten. Sorting recovered naive CD8 T cells on a CD8+CD4-CCR7+CD45RA+ profile. The sample taken for sequencing was naive CD8+ T cells from blood, with Jurkat cell RNA spiked in. Sample subset: FACS-sorted CD8+CD4-CCR7+CD45RA+ naive T cells. This sequence originates from a human donor in good health. Some libraries in this study had Jurkat cell RNA spiked in.

The CDR3 region is CASSPEASGDSYNEQFF. CDR3 nucleotides: TGTGCCAGCAGCCCGGAGGCTAGCGGGGACTCCTACAATGAGCAGTTCTTC. The V gene is TRBV5-4, the J gene TRBJ2-1, with TRBD2 matching 9 bases. Germline V gives CDR1 SGHNT, CDR2 YYREEE (reference sequence). The CDR3 runs to 17 residues. The V gene end was trimmed by 4 bases and the J gene end by 0 bases; junction bases not matched to a gene: 8.